This TCR beta chain was sequenced for a study of T-cell reconstitution after alpha-beta-depleted transplantation in children. This clonotype was counted between two and nine times. Lacking the conserved final phenylalanine or tryptophan, this CDR3 likely reflects a read error. Using unique molecular identifiers, the investigators prepared the TCRbeta library. MiXCR, applied by TCRdb to the PCR reads, yields one record per CDR3 protein. The sample has around 600,000 distinct CDR3 sequences; 10% to 13% are singletons. CDR1 is KGHSH and CDR2 is LQKENI in the germline V gene. This CDR3 region has 15 residues. V shed 1 base and J shed 4 bases, with 12 bases lying between them.

The rearrangement uses TRBV18 and TRBJ2-3; perhaps TRBD2 as D (6 bases). The sample in question was PBMCs from the stem cell graft donor, obtained from the stem cell graft. The source of this sequence is a human donor who donated a stem cell graft to a child with acute myeloid leukemia. CDR3 DNA: TGTGCCAGCTCACCACAGACCCCGGGAGCAGATACGCAGTATATT. It yields the protein CASSPQTPGADTQYI.